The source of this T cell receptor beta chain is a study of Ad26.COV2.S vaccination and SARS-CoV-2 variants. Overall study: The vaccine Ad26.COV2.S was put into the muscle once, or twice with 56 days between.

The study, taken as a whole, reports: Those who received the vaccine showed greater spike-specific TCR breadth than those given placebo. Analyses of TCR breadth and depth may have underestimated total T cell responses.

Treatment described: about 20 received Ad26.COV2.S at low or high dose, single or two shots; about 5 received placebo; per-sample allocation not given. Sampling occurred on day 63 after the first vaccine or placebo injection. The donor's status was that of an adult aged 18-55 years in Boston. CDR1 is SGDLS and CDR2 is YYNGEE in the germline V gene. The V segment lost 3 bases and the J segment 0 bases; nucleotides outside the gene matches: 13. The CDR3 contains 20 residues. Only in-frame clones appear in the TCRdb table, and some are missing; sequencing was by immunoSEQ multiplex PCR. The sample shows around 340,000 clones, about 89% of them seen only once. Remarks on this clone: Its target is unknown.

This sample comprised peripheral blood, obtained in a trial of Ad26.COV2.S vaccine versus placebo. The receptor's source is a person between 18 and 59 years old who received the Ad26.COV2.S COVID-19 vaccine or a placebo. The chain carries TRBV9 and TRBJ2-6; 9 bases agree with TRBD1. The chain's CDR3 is CASSASLAGTGLSGANVLTF. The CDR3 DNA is TGTGCCAGCAGCGCAAGCCTTGCCGGGACAGGGCTCTCTGGGGCCAACGTCCTGACTTTC.